This T cell receptor (beta chain) was sequenced for a study of human T cells and chemical hapten exposure. Study context: An area of 2 cm by approximately 2 cm on upper inner arm skin received 2% DPC for sensitization. Overall study findings and caveats: Counts of expanded TCRs (at PT1) showed a positive correlation with patch test score.

This CDR3 comprises 18 residues. Germline CDR1 reads SGHDN; CDR2 reads FVKESK. Time point: patch test 1, 2 weeks after DPC sensitization. As to treatment: therapeutic diphenylcyclopropenone sensitization with weekly scalp DPC. Those who donated were patients with alopecia, 18 to 70 years of age, and suitable for DPC. Someone pulled total RNA out of unfractionated whole blood. TCRdb called the RACE reads again in MiXCR, with one record for every CDR3 protein. The table shows more than 150,000 distinct CDR3 sequences, with about 14% occurring only once. Comment on this clonotype: What it binds is unknown. The junction differs from germline at one of its ends, possibly a read error.

This TCR was sampled from a woman aged 25 to 39 with alopecia areata. Some clones in this sample may be carry-over from other donors' samples. This material consisted of whole blood, taken in connection with sensitization to the hapten diphenylcyclopropenone (DPC). The rearrangement uses TRBV14 and TRBJ1-3; 7 nucleotides agree with TRBD1. The CDR3 nucleotides read TGTGCCAGCAACCAAGTTACAGGGGCCTACTCCTCTGGAAACACCATATATTTT. Translated, it gives CASNQVTGAYSSGNTIYF. Variable domain in full (rest from reference TRBV14 and TRBJ1-3): EAGVTQFPSHSVIEKGQTVTLRCDPISGHDNLYWYRRVMGKEIKFLLHFVKESKQDESGMPNNRFLAERTGGTYSTLKVQPAELEDSGVYFCASNQVTGAYSSGNTIYFGEGSWLTVV.